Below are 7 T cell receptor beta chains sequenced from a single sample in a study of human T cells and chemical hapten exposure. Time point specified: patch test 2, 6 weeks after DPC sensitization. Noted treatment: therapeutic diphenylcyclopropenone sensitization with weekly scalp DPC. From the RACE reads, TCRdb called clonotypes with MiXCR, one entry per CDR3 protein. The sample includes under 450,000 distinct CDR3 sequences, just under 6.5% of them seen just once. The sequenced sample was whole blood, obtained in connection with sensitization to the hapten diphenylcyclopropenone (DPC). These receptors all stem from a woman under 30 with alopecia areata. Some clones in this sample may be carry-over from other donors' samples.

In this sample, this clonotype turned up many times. CDR3 bases: TGTGCCAGCAGAAGGGTGGGACAGAAGAACACTGAAGCTTTCTTT. It specifies CASRRVGQKNTEAFF. The chain uses TRBV6-2 or TRBV6-3 and TRBJ1-1; TRBD1 agrees at 7 bases. Per the germline V gene, CDR1 is MNHEY and CDR2 is SVGEGT. The CDR3 contains 15 residues. J gave up 1 base and V 6 bases, and 8 bases lay outside the gene matches.

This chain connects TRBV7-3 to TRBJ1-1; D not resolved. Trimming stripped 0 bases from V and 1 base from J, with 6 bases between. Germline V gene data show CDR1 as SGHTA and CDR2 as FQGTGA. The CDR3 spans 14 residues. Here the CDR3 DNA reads TGTGCCAGCAGCTTAACACGGAAGAACACTGAAGCTTTCTTT. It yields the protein CASSLTRKNTEAFF. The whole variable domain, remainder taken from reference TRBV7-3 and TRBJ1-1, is GAGVSQTPSNKVTEKGKYVELRCDPISGHTALYWYRQSLGQGPEFLIYFQGTGAADDSGLPNDRFFAVRPEGSVSTLKIQRTERGDSAVYLCASSLTRKNTEAFFGQGTRLTVV.

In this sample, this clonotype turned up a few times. CDR3 region: CSASWDRAYEQYF. The CDR3 coding sequence is TGCAGTGCTAGCTGGGACAGGGCCTACGAGCAGTACTTC. This sequence joins TRBV20-1 and TRBJ2-7; 9 positions match TRBD1. This CDR3 has 13 residues. The J segment lost 2 bases and the V segment lost 3 bases, leaving 2 bases of the junction unmatched. Germline V gives CDR1 DFQATT, CDR2 SNEGSKA (reference sequence).

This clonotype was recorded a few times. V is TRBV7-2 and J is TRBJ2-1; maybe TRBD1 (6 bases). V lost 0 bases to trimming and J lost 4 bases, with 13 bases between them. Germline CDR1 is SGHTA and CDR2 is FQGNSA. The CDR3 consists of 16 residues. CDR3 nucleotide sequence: TGTGCCAGCAGCTTAGCACCAGGGGTGGGTTACAATGAGCAGTTCTTC. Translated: CASSLAPGVGYNEQFF.

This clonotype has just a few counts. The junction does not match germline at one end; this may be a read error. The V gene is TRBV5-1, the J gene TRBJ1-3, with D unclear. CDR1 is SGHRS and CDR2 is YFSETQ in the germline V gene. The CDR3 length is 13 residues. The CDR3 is CASSLVDGSTLYF. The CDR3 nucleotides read TGCGCCAGCAGCTTGGTTGATGGCTCCACCTTATATTTT.

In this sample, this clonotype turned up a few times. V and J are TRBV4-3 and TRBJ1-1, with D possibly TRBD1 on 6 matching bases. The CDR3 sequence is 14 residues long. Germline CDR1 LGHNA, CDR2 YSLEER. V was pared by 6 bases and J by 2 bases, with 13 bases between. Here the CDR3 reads CASRHNRDNTEAFF. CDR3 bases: TGCGCCAGCAGGCATAACAGGGACAACACTGAAGCTTTCTTT.

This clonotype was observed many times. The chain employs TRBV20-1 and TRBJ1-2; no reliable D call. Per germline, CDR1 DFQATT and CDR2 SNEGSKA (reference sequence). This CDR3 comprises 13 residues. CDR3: CRAMEFDTYGYTF. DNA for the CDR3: TGCAGGGCCATGGAGTTCGATACCTATGGCTACACCTTC.